Reported below is one TCR beta chain. Its matching antigen is unknown. The sample belongs to a study of T-cell reconstitution after alpha-beta-depleted transplantation in children. The study's findings and limits: Fresh T-cell production supplied most of the T-cell counts and diversity seen one year after transplant. Expanded graft clones, several hundred of them, were reportedly the source of alpha-beta T cells about two months after transplant. Recipient T cells and thymic progenitors that survived gave rise to the high TCRbeta diversity observed at day 60 in some patients.

Molecular barcoding with unique molecular identifiers was used for the TCRbeta library. TCRdb reprocessed the PCR reads via MiXCR and lists one record per CDR3 protein. The sample has 780,000 or so distinct CDR3 sequences; 15% to 20% are singletons. CDR3 length equals 14 residues. The germline V and J ends were trimmed by 4 bases and 4 bases, with 15 bases remaining between them. Germline CDR1 reads SGHRS; CDR2 reads YFSETQ. Sequencing was performed on PBMCs, mostly from graft donor cells, taken 360 days after TCRalphabeta/CD19-depleted stem cell transplant. This sequence was found in a male patient younger than 18 who had a stem cell transplant for acute lymphoblastic leukemia, so the T cells may come from the graft donor. This sequence joins TRBV5-1 and TRBJ2-7; D not resolved. Written as DNA, the CDR3 is TGCGCCAGCAGCCGGACCCCGGACGGTTACGAGCAGTACTTC. Amino acids: CASSRTPDGYEQYF.